A selection of T cell receptor beta chains follows, all from one sample in a study of T cell responses to AZD1222 COVID-19 vaccine. TCRdb's copy holds only in-frame clones and misses some; the assay was immunoSEQ multiplex PCR. Of about 120,000 clones in the sample, 87% are singletons; the top ten hold 8.5% to 10%. The material was peripheral blood, obtained on day 0 of AZD1222 vaccination. Receptor source: an adult in good health. Both conserved end residues are part of each CDR3. The D gene is left open where the match is weak. Size values are once, few and many counts, or a class for expanded clones, and some rows have none.

CDR3 length	J gene	V gene	clone size	D gene	CDR3 DNA	CDR3 protein
15	TRBJ2-7	TRBV24-1	few	TRBD1	TGTGCCACCAGTGATCCGGGACAGGGTCGCGACGAGCAGTACTTC	CATSDPGQGRDEQYF
14	TRBJ1-2	TRBV5-1	few	NA	TGCGCCAGCAGCTTCGTCAGATCTTCGGGTGGCTACACCTTC	CASSFVRSSGGYTF
16	TRBJ2-1	TRBV24-1	NA	NA	TGTGCCACCAGTGCTTTCATTGGGGACAACCTAAATGAGCAGTTCTTC	CATSAFIGDNLNEQFF
14	TRBJ2-7	TRBV29-1	NA	NA	TGCAGCGTTGAAGTCGGTTTTGGACACTACGAGCAGTACTTC	CSVEVGFGHYEQYF
15	TRBJ2-5	TRBV19	NA	TRBD2	TGTGCCAGTAGTATAGGACTAGCGGGAGGGCCCGCCCAGTACTTC	CASSIGLAGGPAQYF
15	TRBJ2-7	TRBV30	NA	TRBD2	TGTGCCTGGAGTGTCTCTAGCGGGGTAGTCTACGAGCAGTACTTC	CAWSVSSGVVYEQYF
15	TRBJ2-2	TRBV4-1	NA	TRBD2	TGCGCCAGCAGCCAGACGGGAGGGAGCACCGGGGAGCTGTTTTTT	CASSQTGGSTGELFF
14	TRBJ1-1	TRBV3-1/TRBV3-2	NA	NA	TGTGCCAGCAGCCAAGTTGGCAGGTCCCGTGAAGCTTTCTTT	CASSQVGRSREAFF
15	TRBJ1-4	TRBV4-2	NA	NA	TGTGCCAGCAGCCAAGATCGGACAACTAATGAAAAACTGTTTTTT	CASSQDRTTNEKLFF
15	TRBJ1-2	TRBV4-3	once	NA	TGCGCCAGCAGCCAAGATCGGCTATCTAACTATGGCTACACCTTC	CASSQDRLSNYGYTF
12	TRBJ2-5	TRBV7-2	NA	NA	TGTGCCAGCAGCCCCCAAGGGGAGACCCAGTACTTC	CASSPQGETQYF
14	TRBJ1-4	TRBV28	NA	TRBD1	TGTGCCAGCAGTTTAAGGACAGGGGATGGAAAACTGTTTTTT	CASSLRTGDGKLFF
13	TRBJ2-7	TRBV20-1	NA	TRBD1	TGCAGTGCTAGTCGCCTGGACAGGCCCGGGCAGTACTTC	CSASRLDRPGQYF
13	TRBJ2-5	TRBV9	NA	TRBD2	TGTGCCAGCAGCGTCATGGGGGAGGGGACCCAGTACTTC	CASSVMGEGTQYF
18	TRBJ2-1	TRBV9	NA	TRBD2	TGTGCCAGCAGCGACCGGACTAGCGGGAGCCCTTCCTACAATGAGCAGTTCTTC	CASSDRTSGSPSYNEQFF
13	TRBJ2-3	TRBV5-4	once	NA	TGTGCCCTATCGGCCAGGGGGGTGCATACGCAGTATTTT	CALSARGVHTQYF
15	TRBJ2-5	TRBV9	NA	TRBD2	TGTGCCAGCAGCGTAGGTAGCGGGAGCTCGAAGACCCAGTACTTC	CASSVGSGSSKTQYF
14	TRBJ1-1	TRBV7-9	few	NA	TGTGCCAGCAGCTTAGATTGGGTCGTCACTGAAGCTTTCTTT	CASSLDWVVTEAFF
14	TRBJ1-6	TRBV7-9	NA	NA	TGTGCCAGCAGCCCGGACACCGGGGTTTCACCCCTCCACTTT	CASSPDTGVSPLHF
15	TRBJ1-1	TRBV7-6	NA	NA	TGTGCCAGCAGCCCCTACACGGGCATGAACACTGAAGCTTTCTTT	CASSPYTGMNTEAFF
13	TRBJ2-3	TRBV12-3/TRBV12-4	NA	NA	TGTGCCAGCGTCTCCGATTGGGGAGATACGCAGTATTTT	CASVSDWGDTQYF
14	TRBJ2-5	TRBV7-9	NA	NA	TGTGCCAGCAGCTTGTCCTGGATACAAGAGACCCAGTACTTC	CASSLSWIQETQYF
14	TRBJ1-4	TRBV5-1	NA	NA	TGCGCCAGCAGCTCTACAGGGTTCGAAGAAAAACTGTTTTTT	CASSSTGFEEKLFF
16	TRBJ2-2	TRBV18	NA	TRBD1	TGTGCCAGCTCACCCCGGACAGGGGCGAACACCGGGGAGCTGTTTTTT	CASSPRTGANTGELFF
12	TRBJ2-7	TRBV28	once	TRBD2	TGTGCCACTGACGGGGGGGGAAACGAGCAGTACTTC	CATDGGGNEQYF
11	TRBJ2-7	TRBV21-1	NA	NA	TGTGCCAGCAGCTCGTACTACGAGCAGTACTTC	CASSSYYEQYF
14	TRBJ2-7	TRBV6-5	NA	NA	TGTGCCAGCAGTACAACTGGGGGGCGCCACGAGCAGTACTTC	CASSTTGGRHEQYF
15	TRBJ1-6	TRBV19	NA	TRBD1	TGTGCCAGTAGTCCTTCCGGGACAGGGTATTCACCCCTCCACTTT	CASSPSGTGYSPLHF
14	TRBJ2-5	TRBV9	NA	NA	TGTGCCAGCAGCGTAGCCAGAGTGGGAGAGACCCAGTACTTC	CASSVARVGETQYF
14	TRBJ1-4	TRBV24-1	NA	NA	TGTGCCACCAGTGATACCGGGCCCCTTGAAAAACTGTTTTTT	CATSDTGPLEKLFF
19	TRBJ2-6	TRBV21-1	NA	NA	TGTGCCAGCAGCAAAGCGGGTGCAGGGGTCTACTCTGGGGCCAACGTCCTGACTTTC	CASSKAGAGVYSGANVLTF
15	TRBJ2-7	TRBV5-1	few	NA	TGCGCCAGCAGCTTGGAGGCCAGGGGACCCTACGAGCAGTACTTC	CASSLEARGPYEQYF
11	TRBJ2-2	TRBV12-5	NA	NA	TGTGCTAGTGGTTTGACAGGGGAGCTGTTTTTT	CASGLTGELFF
16	TRBJ2-7	TRBV7-8	NA	TRBD2	TGTGCCAGCAGCTTGGGACTAGGAAGGGGGGCGTACGAGCAGTACTTC	CASSLGLGRGAYEQYF
14	TRBJ1-5	TRBV6-5	NA	NA	TGTGCCAGCAAGGAGGGTAGTAGCAATCAGCCCCAGCATTTT	CASKEGSSNQPQHF
14	TRBJ2-5	TRBV30	NA	NA	TGTGCCTGGAGTGTGTACAGGCACCTAGAGACCCAGTACTTC	CAWSVYRHLETQYF